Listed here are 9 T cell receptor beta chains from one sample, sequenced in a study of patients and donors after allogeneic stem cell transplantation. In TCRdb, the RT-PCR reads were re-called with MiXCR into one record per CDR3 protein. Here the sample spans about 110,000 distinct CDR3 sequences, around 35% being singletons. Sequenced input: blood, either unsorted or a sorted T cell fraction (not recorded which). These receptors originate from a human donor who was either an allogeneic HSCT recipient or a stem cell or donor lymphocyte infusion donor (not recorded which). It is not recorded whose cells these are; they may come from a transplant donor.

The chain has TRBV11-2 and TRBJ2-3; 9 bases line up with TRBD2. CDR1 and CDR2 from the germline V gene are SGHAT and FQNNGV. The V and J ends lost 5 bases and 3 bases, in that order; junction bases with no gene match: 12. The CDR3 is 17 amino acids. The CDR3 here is CASSPAGLAGATDTQYF. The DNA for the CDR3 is TGTGCCAGCAGCCCCGCGGGGTTAGCGGGAGCAACAGATACGCAGTATTTT.

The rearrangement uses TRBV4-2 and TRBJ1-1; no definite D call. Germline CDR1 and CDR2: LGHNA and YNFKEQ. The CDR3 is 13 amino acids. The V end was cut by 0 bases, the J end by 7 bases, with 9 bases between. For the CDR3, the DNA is TGTGCCAGCAGCCAAGAAGGTACCATTGAAGCTTTCTTT. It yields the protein CASSQEGTIEAFF.

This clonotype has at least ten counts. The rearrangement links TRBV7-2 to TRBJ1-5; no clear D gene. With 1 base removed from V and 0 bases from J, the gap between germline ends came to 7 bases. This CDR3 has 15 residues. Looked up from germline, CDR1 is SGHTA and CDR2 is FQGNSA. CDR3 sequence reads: CASSLVGLSNQPQHF. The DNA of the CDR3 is TGTGCCAGCAGCTTAGTTGGTCTTAGCAATCAGCCCCAGCATTTT. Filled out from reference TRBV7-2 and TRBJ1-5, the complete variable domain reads GAGVSQSPSNKVTEKGKDVELRCDPISGHTALYWYRQSLGQGLEFLIYFQGNSAPDKSGLPSDRFSAERTGGSVSTLTIQRTQQEDSAVYLCASSLVGLSNQPQHFGDGTRLSIL.

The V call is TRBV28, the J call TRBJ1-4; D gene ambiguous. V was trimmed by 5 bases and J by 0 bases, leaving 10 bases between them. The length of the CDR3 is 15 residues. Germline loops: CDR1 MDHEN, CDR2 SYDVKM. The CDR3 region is CASSHRSATNEKLFF. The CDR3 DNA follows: TGTGCCAGCAGTCACCGGTCGGCAACTAATGAAAAACTGTTTTTT.

The chain's CDR3 is CASSLWVSGRPIYNEQFF. The CDR3 coding sequence is TGTGCCAGCAGTTTATGGGTTAGCGGGAGGCCGATCTACAATGAGCAGTTCTTC. The chain uses TRBV27 and TRBJ2-1; 10 nucleotides line up with TRBD2. This CDR3 comprises 18 residues. V gave up 1 base and J gave up 3 bases; unmatched junction bases: 9. Germline V gene data show CDR1 as MNHEY and CDR2 as SMNVEV (reference sequence).

The CDR3 bases are TGCGCCAGCAGCCAAGACCTTTTCCTTCGAAGGGAGCAGTACTTC. This translates into CASSQDLFLRREQYF. The chain is built from TRBV4-3 and TRBJ2-7; D is ambiguous. CDR3 length: 15 amino acids. The germline V gene has CDR1 LGHNA and CDR2 YSLEER. Trimming shortened V by 0 bases and J by 7 bases, and 16 bases separated the two germline ends.

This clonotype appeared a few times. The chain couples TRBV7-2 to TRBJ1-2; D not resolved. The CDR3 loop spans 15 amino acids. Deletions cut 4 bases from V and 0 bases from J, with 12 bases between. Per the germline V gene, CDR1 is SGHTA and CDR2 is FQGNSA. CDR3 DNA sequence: TGTGCCAGCAGCTCTCTCGGCCTAGCTAACTATGGCTACACCTTC. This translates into CASSSLGLANYGYTF.

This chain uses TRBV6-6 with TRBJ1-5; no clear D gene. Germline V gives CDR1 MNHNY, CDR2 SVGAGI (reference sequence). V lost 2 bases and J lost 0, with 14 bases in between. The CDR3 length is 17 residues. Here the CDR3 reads CASSYHRAEYSNQPQHF. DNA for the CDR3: TGTGCCAGCAGTTACCATCGCGCCGAATATAGCAATCAGCCCCAGCATTTT.

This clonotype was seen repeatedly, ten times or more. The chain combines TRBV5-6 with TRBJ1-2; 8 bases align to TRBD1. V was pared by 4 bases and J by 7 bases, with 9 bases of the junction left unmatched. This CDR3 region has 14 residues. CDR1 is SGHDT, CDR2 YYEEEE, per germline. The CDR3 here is CASSVLDRGRGYTF. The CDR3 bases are TGTGCCAGCAGCGTCCTCGACAGGGGACGTGGCTACACCTTC.